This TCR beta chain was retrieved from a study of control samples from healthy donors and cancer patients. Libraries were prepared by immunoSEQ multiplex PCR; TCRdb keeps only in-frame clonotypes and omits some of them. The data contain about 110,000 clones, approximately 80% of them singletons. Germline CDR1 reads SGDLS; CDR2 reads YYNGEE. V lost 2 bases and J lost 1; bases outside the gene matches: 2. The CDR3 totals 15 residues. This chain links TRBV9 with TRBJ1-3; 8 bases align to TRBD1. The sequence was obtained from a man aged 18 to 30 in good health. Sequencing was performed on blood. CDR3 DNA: TGTGCCAGCAGCGTCGGGGACAGGTCTGGAAACACCATATATTTT. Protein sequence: CASSVGDRSGNTIYF.